Included here is one T cell receptor (beta chain) sequence, with context. Its antigen is not known. CDR3 length: 16 amino acids. V dropped 1 base and J dropped 11 bases, with 22 bases sitting between them. Germline CDR1 is KGHDR and CDR2 is SFDVKD. This entry is derived from a study of blood T cells in healthy people across ages. The use of a sample-barcoded 5' primer and a J-beta primer mix characterized a second PCR of roughly 6 to 12 cycles. Each of the samples gave a minimum of 3 million paired-end reads that contained CDR3. Each CDR3 protein is one row after TCRdb ran MiXCR on the 5' RACE reads. The table shows more than 800,000 distinct CDR3 sequences, with around 28% occurring only once. Overall study results and limits: Across the age range, TCR beta diversity per million T cells fell in a roughly linear way.

The chain is built from TRBV24-1 and TRBJ2-5, with D possibly matching TRBD1 (6 bases). This TCR was sampled from a woman older than 75 in good health. Sequencing was done on a sample of blood. The CDR3 reads CATSDFSRGTSNEQYF. The CDR3 nucleotides are TGTGCCACCAGTGATTTTTCCAGGGGCACGTCCAATGAGCAGTACTTC.